The present entry profiles one TCR beta chain with its context. Its antigen remains unidentified. This CDR3 spans 17 amino acids. CDR1 is SGHNT and CDR2 is YYREEE in the germline V gene (reference sequence). Trimming stripped 1 base from V and 0 bases from J, with 14 bases between. This entry comes from a study of shared clonotypes between healthy human individuals. Points from the study as a whole: Sampling was confined to blood; repertoires within tissues likely differ. Few donors restricted represented genetic and exposure-history diversity.

Per the original methods: ImmunoSEQ output lacked quality scores and full-length reads, limiting matched filtering. Some clones are missing from TCRdb's copy, which holds only in-frame ones; the method was immunoSEQ multiplex PCR. That table gives V, J and clone size, and the DNA gave D and trimming. The table includes more than 400,000 clones, 81% detected once. Unsorted samples relied on 80 million to 90 million PBMCs, which served as the source of genomic DNA. This clonotype originated in a woman between 40 and 50 years old in good health. Some clones in this sample may be carry-over from other donors' samples. The sequencing input was PBMCs. V gene TRBV5-4 combines with J gene TRBJ2-1; possibly TRBD1 for D (5 bases). In DNA form, the CDR3 reads TGTGCCAGCAGCTTGAGTTTGGCCGACAGCTCCTACAATGAGCAGTTCTTC. Translation gives CASSLSLADSSYNEQFF.